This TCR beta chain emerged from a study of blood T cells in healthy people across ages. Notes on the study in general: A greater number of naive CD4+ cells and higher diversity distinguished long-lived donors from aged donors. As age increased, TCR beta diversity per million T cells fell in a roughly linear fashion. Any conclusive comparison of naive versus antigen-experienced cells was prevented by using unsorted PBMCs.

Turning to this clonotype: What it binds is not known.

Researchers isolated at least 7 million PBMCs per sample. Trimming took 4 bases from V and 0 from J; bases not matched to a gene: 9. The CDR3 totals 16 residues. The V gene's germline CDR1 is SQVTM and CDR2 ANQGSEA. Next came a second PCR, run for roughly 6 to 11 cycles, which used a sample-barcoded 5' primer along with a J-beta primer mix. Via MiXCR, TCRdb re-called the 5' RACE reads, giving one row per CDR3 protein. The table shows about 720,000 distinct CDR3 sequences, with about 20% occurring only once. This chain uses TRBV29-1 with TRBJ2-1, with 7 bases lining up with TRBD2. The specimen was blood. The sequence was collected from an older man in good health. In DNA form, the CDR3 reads TGCAGCGTTGGAGGGGAGGCTAGCGGCTCCTACAATGAGCAGTTCTTC. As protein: CSVGGEASGSYNEQFF.